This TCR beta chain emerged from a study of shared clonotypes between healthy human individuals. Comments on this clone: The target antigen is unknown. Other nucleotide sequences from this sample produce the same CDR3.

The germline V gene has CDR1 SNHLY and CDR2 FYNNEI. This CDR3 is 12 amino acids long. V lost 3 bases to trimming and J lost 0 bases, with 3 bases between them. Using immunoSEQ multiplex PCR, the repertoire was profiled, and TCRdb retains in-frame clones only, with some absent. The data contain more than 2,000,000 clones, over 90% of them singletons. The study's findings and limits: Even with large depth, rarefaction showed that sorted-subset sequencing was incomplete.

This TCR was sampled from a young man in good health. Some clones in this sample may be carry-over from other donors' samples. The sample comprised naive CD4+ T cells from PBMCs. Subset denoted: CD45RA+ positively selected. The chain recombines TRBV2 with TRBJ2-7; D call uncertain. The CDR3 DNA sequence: TGTGCCAGCAGTGAGGCCTCCTACGAGCAGTACTTC. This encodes CASSEASYEQYF.